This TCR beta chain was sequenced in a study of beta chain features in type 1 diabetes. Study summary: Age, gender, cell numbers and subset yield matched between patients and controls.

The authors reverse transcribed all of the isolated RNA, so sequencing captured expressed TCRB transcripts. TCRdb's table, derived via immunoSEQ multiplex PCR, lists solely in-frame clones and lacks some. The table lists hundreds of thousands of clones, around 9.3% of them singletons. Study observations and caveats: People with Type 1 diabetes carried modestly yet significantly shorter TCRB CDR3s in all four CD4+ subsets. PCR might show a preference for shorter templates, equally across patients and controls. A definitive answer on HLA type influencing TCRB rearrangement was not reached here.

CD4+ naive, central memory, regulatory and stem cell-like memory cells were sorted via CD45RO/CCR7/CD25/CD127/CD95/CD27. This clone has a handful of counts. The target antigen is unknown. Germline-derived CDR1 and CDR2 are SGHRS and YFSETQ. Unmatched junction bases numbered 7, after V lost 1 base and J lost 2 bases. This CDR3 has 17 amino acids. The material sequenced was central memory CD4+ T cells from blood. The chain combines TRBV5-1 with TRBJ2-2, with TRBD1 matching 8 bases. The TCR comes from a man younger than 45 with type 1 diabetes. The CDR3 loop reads CASSLPRGQGNTGELFF. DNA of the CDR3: TGCGCCAGCAGCTTGCCCAGGGGGCAAGGCAACACCGGGGAGCTGTTTTTT.